This TCR beta chain was captured in a study of T cells in Graves' hyperthyroidism and ophthalmopathy (dated by TCRdb to about 2019). A note on the overall study: Peripheral blood was collected at initial diagnosis, before any treatment. Whether ophthalmopathy could be predicted prospectively was tested in an independent validation cohort made up of under 20 hyperthyroidism patients plus 17 patients who later progressed to ophthalmopathy. In roughly six Graves' hyperthyroidism patients, the study also compared T-cell repertoires from thyroid tissue with T-cell repertoires from blood. To identify TCR V-J signatures that set the groups apart, the researchers used a discovery cohort of roughly 100 patients, made up of around 42 with Graves' ophthalmopathy and some 60 with stable Graves' hyperthyroidism. TCR Vbeta CDR3 sequencing of fewer than 150 peripheral blood samples (over 40 ophthalmopathy, 75 or so hyperthyroidism and approximately 17 progressor patients) is reported in the paper. Once sampling was done, hyperthyroidism patients were given methimazole at a starting dose of 30 mg daily, whereas ophthalmopathy patients were given high-dose intravenous methylprednisolone. The 100 discovery patients were randomly split 7:3 into training and test sets.

The TCR beta CDR3 regions were amplified from the RNA transcripts. The TCR CDR3 was subjected to a first round of RT-PCR using the HTBI primer set and the Qiagen OneStep RT-PCR kit. A second multiplex PCR round built the libraries, followed by size selection and purification. The libraries were sequenced on an Illumina HiSeq2000 using paired-end 100 bp reads. The paper's data handling went like this. Raw data were processed with SOAPnuke, discarding reads with adapters, uncalled bases, mean Phred below 15, or no exact constant-primer or identifier match. COPE v1.2.5 was used to merge high-quality paired reads, and clonotypes were defined as unique nucleotide sequences. MiTCR v1.1 was used to align clonotypes to the IMGT TRBV, TRBD and TRBJ reference segments. Only V-J combinations with frequency above 0.0001, covering about 99% of repertoires, were analysed. The TCS score was defined as F50 (clonal expansion) divided by E x V (chaos), with BLOSUM62-based TCRdist calculated between CDR3 peptides within each V-J. Welch's t-statistics and random forest reduced some 510 V-J features to about 13, which were used in a naive Bayes classifier (R e1071). The public reads were run again by TCRdb, first through fastp at Q25 and then through MiXCR, and only productive beta chains were kept. Duplicate CDR3 protein sequences are folded into a single record with the most common DNA and genes. The authors' filters were not applied to this entry. Recorded for this sample are about 480,000 distinct CDR3 sequences; 24% of them occurred a single time. The ten largest clonotypes hold about 11% of the sample.

The V end loses 6 bases and the J end loses 0 bases, and a stretch of 20 bases separates them. The CDR3 is 17 amino acids long, termini counted. The only DNA kept is the CDR3, 51 bases in frame from the first base. Paper-wide results and their limitations: In validation, the model predicted progression to ophthalmopathy a median of roughly 6.5 months before onset, with about 64% sensitivity and 72.22% specificity. No statistical method was used to fix the sample size in advance, and group allocation was not hidden from the investigators. Ophthalmopathy was separated from stable hyperthyroidism by a 13 V-J signature model, with approximately 86% sensitivity and approximately 84% specificity obtained in cross-validation and 80%/75% obtained in testing. Most expanded thyroid clonotypes (frequency above 0.001) were also detected in blood, suggesting blood repertoires may reflect thyroid immune responses.

In the ophthalmopathy patients, disease was moderately to severely active, with a Clinical Activity Score of 3 or more, a NOSPECS grade of 4 or more, and a duration of less than 3 months. Any patient with an uncontrolled infection, another autoimmune disease, pregnancy or lactation was excluded. Diagnoses were established on the basis of clinical symptoms, serum thyroxine and TRAb, thyroid ultrasound, and orbital computed tomography. Ficoll-Paque density gradient centrifugation was used to isolate PBMCs from under 11 ml of fresh peripheral blood. Trizol reagent was used to extract total RNA, and RNA quality was then checked on an Agilent 2100 Bioanalyzer. This clonotype was seen ten or more times. The antigen this receptor binds is unknown. With a much larger clone just one base away, this may be a read error. As the CDR3 is not closed by the conserved phenylalanine or tryptophan, this likely results from a read error.

The sample taken for sequencing was blood. The rearrangement joined TRBV12-3 or TRBV12-4 to TRBJ1-1; a tentative D match to TRBD1 spans 5 bases. The origin of this receptor is a woman aged 25 to 39 with Graves' ophthalmopathy. The CDR3 region reads CASSWVGHPSLNTEAFS. The bases are TGTGCCAGCAGCTGGGTTGGACACCCCTCCTTGAACACTGAAGCTTTCTCT.